The sequence of this T cell receptor beta chain was determined in a study of control samples from healthy donors and cancer patients. The table came from immunoSEQ multiplex PCR; TCRdb's copy has only in-frame clones and leaves some out. Of roughly 45,000 clones listed, over 85% were seen once; the top ten hold about 0.8%. There are a few counts of this clone. What was sequenced was PBMCs. This TCR came from a man aged 30 to 45 with colorectal cancer.

Here the CDR3 reads CASSQESSGSSYEQYF. The DNA of the CDR3 is TGCGCCAGCAGCCAAGAATCATCGGGCAGCTCCTACGAGCAGTACTTC. V is TRBV4-3 and J is TRBJ2-7, with D hard to call. The CDR3 is 16 residues long. The germline CDR1 and CDR2 sequences are LGHNA and YSLEER. V lost 0 bases, J lost 0 bases, and 12 bases lay in between.